Below, one TCR beta chain is given with its context. Its antigen is not identified. The donors comprised healthy bone marrow donors. These data originate in a study of cytomegalovirus exposure and HLA in healthy donors. Study context: Falling in the Caucasian-associated ancestry cluster were 81% of 350 to 400 genotyped donors.

Study results and limitations: Clonal expansion, a later analysis showed, was greater in HLA-associated TCR beta chains than in equally common others. Accounts indicate the classifier identified cytomegalovirus status with strong specificity and sensitivity.

Primers included in the PCR were 60 Vbeta and 13 Jbeta primers. Sequenced by immunoSEQ multiplex PCR; TCRdb stores in-frame clones only, minus some. The sample yields over 70,000 clones, around 78% seen once. CDR1 and CDR2 from the germline V gene are MNHEY and SMNVEV (reference sequence). This CDR3 comprises 16 residues. Trimming cost V 0 bases and J 4 bases, with 14 bases left between them. This sequence was found in a male donor in good health and CMV-seropositive. Sequenced input: PBMCs. The chain recombines TRBV27 with TRBJ2-3; the D gene is possibly TRBD1 (5 bases). The CDR3 is CASSLSRGVGPDTQYF. The CDR3 DNA sequence: TGTGCCAGCAGTTTATCGAGAGGTGTGGGGCCAGATACGCAGTATTTT.